This T cell receptor (beta chain) was documented in a study of T cell repertoires in cytomegalovirus infection. General study findings and limits: Identification of carriers of CMV plus the relevant HLA was achieved through cumulative public TCR beta family frequency.

TCRdb reanalysed the reads using MiXCR and keeps one entry per CDR3 protein. This sample has some 300,000 distinct CDR3 sequences, with roughly 15% found just once. This clonotype was observed at least ten times. Antigen unknown. The trim removed 7 bases at V and 4 bases at J, leaving 10 bases unmatched. The CDR3 sequence is 14 residues long. The TCR was taken from a human donor in good health (CMV status not recorded). Some clones in this sample may be carry-over from other donors' samples. The chain is built from TRBV12-3 or TRBV12-4 and TRBJ2-7; 7 bases fit TRBD2. The sequencing input was PBMCs. The CDR3 sequence is CASTIGGGSYEQYF. CDR3 coding DNA: TGTGCCAGCACCATCGGCGGGGGATCATACGAGCAGTACTTC.